This T cell receptor beta chain was captured in a study of CD8 T cells in ankylosing spondylitis. Study-wide findings and caveats: A motif in TCR beta, a set of 8 or 9 highly homologous variants, appeared characteristic of ankylosing spondylitis blood. Prior literature has documented some motif variants in synovial fluid and blood from reactive arthritis. Matched ankylosing spondylitis synovial fluid reportedly showed significant enrichment of disease-linked clones.

Making the TCR beta libraries involved quantitative 5'-RACE with molecular barcodes. TCRdb reanalysed the 5' RACE reads using MiXCR and keeps one entry per CDR3 protein. The data contain some 180,000 distinct CDR3 sequences, about 18% of them seen just once; the ten biggest clones take up around 4.5%. V lost 6 bases and J lost 3, with 6 bases in between. The CDR3 totals 12 residues. This clonotype was seen repeatedly, ten times or more. The antigen is not known. Sequencing was performed on blood, either unsorted or a sorted T cell fraction (not recorded which). The sequence derives from a male donor aged 10-29 years with ankylosing spondylitis or in good health (not recorded which). The chain combines TRBV12-3 or TRBV12-4 with TRBJ1-5, with D unresolved. The CDR3 reads CASRAPNQPQHF. The CDR3 bases are TGTGCCAGCAGAGCCCCCAATCAGCCCCAGCATTTT.